A single sample is the source of the 3 T cell receptor beta chains below, sequenced in a study of shared clonotypes between healthy human individuals. CD45RO-negative, CCR7-selected cells formed the naive CD8 fraction, which excluded terminally differentiated effector memory CD45RA+ cells. Measured with immunoSEQ multiplex PCR; TCRdb has only the in-frame clones, and not every one. The repertoire consists of about 1,900,000 clones, with roughly 95% occurring once and the leading ten covering under 1.5%. The specimen was naive CD8+ T cells sorted from blood. The receptors come from a man between 18 and 35 years old in good health.

The chain carries TRBV6-5 and TRBJ2-5, with TRBD2 matching 11 bases. Per the germline V gene, CDR1 is MNHEY and CDR2 is SVGAGI. The CDR3 sequence is 15 residues long. The ends lost 7 bases at V and 5 bases at J; junction bases unmatched: 9. The CDR3 spells CASTSGGPVGETQYF. The DNA for the CDR3 is TGTGCCAGCACTAGCGGGGGGCCGGTGGGGGAGACCCAGTACTTC.

The chain joins TRBV27 to TRBJ1-1; D is unresolved. The CDR3 length is 14 residues. V was shortened by 3 bases and J by 0 bases, with 8 bases between the two germline ends. Germline CDR1 reads MNHEY; CDR2 reads SMNVEV (reference sequence). This chain's CDR3 is CASSFRDMNTEAFF. The CDR3 region has the DNA TGTGCCAGCAGTTTCCGTGACATGAACACTGAAGCTTTCTTT.

The chain uses TRBV9 and TRBJ2-3; D perhaps matches TRBD1 (5 bases). Trimming removed 6 bases from V and 6 bases from J, with 11 bases in between. Germline-derived CDR1 and CDR2 are SGDLS and YYNGEE. CDR3 length equals 12 residues. The CDR3 coding sequence is TGTGCCAGCACCGGACATACTGATACGCAGTATTTT. Translated, it gives CASTGHTDTQYF.